These T cell receptor beta chains were read from a single sample in a study of T cells in pancreatic ductal adenocarcinoma. Clones were sequenced by immunoSEQ multiplex PCR, and TCRdb holds only the in-frame ones, with some missing. The repertoire holds 25,000 to 35,000 clones, about 92% seen once, with 2.2% in the top ten. The specimen was PBMCs. All receptors come from a human donor with pancreatic ductal adenocarcinoma. CDR3s include the opening cysteine and the closing phenylalanine or tryptophan. The order of the fields is V gene, J gene, clone size, D gene, CDR3 DNA, CDR3 protein. The D gene is left open where the match is weak. Not every row has a clone size; where given, it reads once, few, many or a size class.

TRBV7-9	TRBJ1-2	once	TRBD1	TGTGCCAGCAGCTTCGGGGACAGGGACGATGGCTACACCTTC	CASSFGDRDDGYTF
TRBV5-1	TRBJ1-1	few	NA	TGCGCCAGCAGCCCAGGGGATCTCAACACTGAAGCTTTCTTT	CASSPGDLNTEAFF
TRBV30	TRBJ2-1	NA	NA	TGTGCCTGGAGTTCTCCCCCAGGGACGAGGAATGAGCAGTTCTTC	CAWSSPPGTRNEQFF
TRBV20-1	TRBJ2-1	NA	NA	TGCAGTGCTAGTCGGGCAAATGAGCAGTTCTTC	CSASRANEQFF
TRBV25-1	TRBJ2-1	NA	TRBD2	TGTGCCAGCAGTGAGCCCGGGAGGGTTGGGAATGAGCAGTTCTTC	CASSEPGRVGNEQFF
TRBV9	TRBJ1-1	NA	NA	TGTGCCAGCAGCCTAATCTCCGGGAACACTGAAGCTTTCTTT	CASSLISGNTEAFF
TRBV5-1	TRBJ2-1	NA	NA	TGCGCCAGCAGCTACAACAGGGTTTATGAGCAGTTCTTC	CASSYNRVYEQFF
TRBV7-2	TRBJ2-1	NA	TRBD1	TGTGCCAGCAGCTTAGTTTCTGGGACAGGGGGAGGGAATGAGCAGTTCTTC	CASSLVSGTGGGNEQFF
TRBV2	TRBJ1-1	NA	NA	TGTGCCAGCAGTCTGCGACACCAAAACACTGAAGCTTTCTTT	CASSLRHQNTEAFF
TRBV6-5	TRBJ1-5	NA	NA	TGTGCCAGCAGCCCCACTACGAGCGGTCAGCCCCAGCATTTT	CASSPTTSGQPQHF
TRBV9	TRBJ2-7	NA	NA	TGTGCCAGCAGCGCGGATAAAGCGGCCTACGAGCAGTACTTC	CASSADKAAYEQYF
TRBV19	TRBJ1-5	once	TRBD1	TGTGCCACCGGACAGGGTAATCAGCCCCAGCATTTT	CATGQGNQPQHF
TRBV7-7	TRBJ2-7	NA	NA	TGTGCTAGCAGCCCCGGGGTGGGTTGGGGAGAGGTTTGCTACGAGCAGTACTTC	CASSPGVGWGEVCYEQYF
TRBV5-4	TRBJ1-2	NA	NA	TGTGCCAGCAGCTTGGGAGGACGGGTATCTGGATACACCTTC	CASSLGGRVSGYTF
TRBV11-3	TRBJ2-3	NA	NA	TGTGCCAGCAGCCTACTTCTTAGCACAGATACGCAGTATTTT	CASSLLLSTDTQYF
TRBV4-3	TRBJ2-2	NA	NA	TGCGCCAGCAGCCAAGGGACAGCGGGAATGAGGACCGGGGAGCTGTTTTTT	CASSQGTAGMRTGELFF
TRBV11-2	TRBJ2-1	NA	NA	TGTGCCAGCAGCCTTAGCGGTTCGAACTACAATGAGCAGTTCTTC	CASSLSGSNYNEQFF
TRBV5-1	TRBJ2-1	NA	TRBD2	TGCGCCAGCAGCTCGGGTATGCGGGAGAGAAGCAATGAGCAGTTCTTC	CASSSGMRERSNEQFF
TRBV28	TRBJ1-3	NA	TRBD1	TGTGCCAGCAGTTTGGAAGGGGGCCGCTCTGGAAACACCATATATTTT	CASSLEGGRSGNTIYF
TRBV27	TRBJ2-7	NA	NA	TGTGCCAGCAGTTTACTCGCCCACCCCTACGAGCAGTACTTC	CASSLLAHPYEQYF
TRBV19	TRBJ2-7	NA	TRBD1	TGTGCCAGTAGTTCGGGACAGGGGTACGAGCAGTACTTC	CASSSGQGYEQYF
TRBV6-6	TRBJ2-2	NA	NA	TGTGCCAGCAGAGGGCCGTCGAGGACCGGGGAGCTGTTTTTT	CASRGPSRTGELFF
TRBV5-5	TRBJ2-5	NA	TRBD1	TGTGCCAGCAGCACGACAGGGGAGGAATTTTGGGAGCAAGAGACCCAGTACTTC	CASSTTGEEFWEQETQYF
TRBV5-4	TRBJ2-5	NA	NA	TGTGCCAGCACCACTCAAGAGACCCAGTACTTC	CASTTQETQYF
TRBV11-3	TRBJ2-5	NA	TRBD1	TGTGCCAGCAGCTTAGTGACTTCCGGGACAGGGCAGGAGACCCAGTACTTC	CASSLVTSGTGQETQYF
TRBV30	TRBJ1-1	NA	TRBD1	TGTGCCTGGAGTGTAGAAGAAGCGGGACAGTTTTTTATGAACACTGAAGCTTTCTTT	CAWSVEEAGQFFMNTEAFF
TRBV7-2	TRBJ2-7	NA	NA	TGTGCCAGCACGTCCGACAGGTCCTACGAGCAGTACTTC	CASTSDRSYEQYF
TRBV5-1	TRBJ1-1	NA	TRBD1	TGCGCCAGCAGACTAAACAGGGGGCGGAACACTGAAGCTTTCTTT	CASRLNRGRNTEAFF
TRBV20-1	TRBJ2-1	few	NA	TGCAGTGCTACGGGGGGCGGTGAGCAGTTCTTC	CSATGGGEQFF